The source of this TCR beta chain is a study of immune heterogeneity within non-small cell lung tumors. Each sample used about 0.55 ug of genomic DNA from bulk tumor tissue. Several widely spaced biopsies per primary tumor were taken during surgery. Enrolled patients presented with newly diagnosed, previously untreated non-small cell lung cancer and underwent curative surgery. Multiplex PCR relied on 32 V and 13 J primers to amplify TCR beta CDR3. From the multiplex PCR reads, TCRdb called clonotypes with MiXCR, one entry per CDR3 protein. The data show thousands of distinct CDR3 sequences, 25% to 30% seen once. By sample share, this clonotype is large (0.1 to 1%). Its antigen is unknown. In germline, CDR1 is SGHVS, CDR2 FQNEAQ. J lost 10 bases, V lost 1 base, and 7 bases had no gene match. CDR3 length: 15 residues. The study, taken as a whole, reports: Identical dominant CDR3 beta clonotypes recurred among a patient's tumor sites, alongside site-unique high-frequency clones. Individual patients mostly differed in their high-frequency T-cell receptor beta clonotypes.

The TCR was taken from a man aged 60 to 75 with non-small cell lung cancer. The sample consisted of lung tumor tissue. The rearrangement links TRBV7-8 to TRBJ1-6, with 7 positions matching TRBD1. CDR3 region: CASSLGRQGQSPLHF. The CDR3 DNA reads as TGTGCCAGCAGCTTAGGGAGACAGGGACAGTCACCCCTCCACTTT.